Included here is one T cell receptor (beta chain) sequence, with context. Its specificity is not known. The entry originates in a study of cytomegalovirus exposure and HLA in healthy donors. Study as a whole: Early released data comprised about 90 million unique TCRs from HLA-typed donors. General study findings and limits: Later analysis indicated greater clonal expansion among HLA-associated TCR beta chains than among equally common other chains. A highly shared variant cluster was judged a likely technical artifact.

The PCR had 60 Vbeta and 13 Jbeta primers. Assay used: immunoSEQ multiplex PCR; TCRdb lists only in-frame clones, some missing. This table has 95,000 to 150,000 clones, over 60% appearing once. The sample taken for sequencing was PBMCs. This receptor was identified in a woman in her forties in good health and CMV-seropositive.

In nucleotides, the CDR3 is TGTGCCAGTAGCTCACCGACAGGCCGGCCAGCTTTCTTT. Translating gives CASSSPTGRPAFF. The chain joins TRBV19 to TRBJ1-1, with TRBD1 as a possible D gene (6 bases). V shed 6 bases and J shed 10 bases, with 18 bases lying between them. The CDR3 contains 13 residues. Germline V gene sequence: CDR1 LNHDA, CDR2 SQIVND (reference sequence).